This entry concerns a single T cell receptor beta chain. Sequencing of TCR beta was undertaken in CD8+ and CD4+ T cells derived from blood. The sample comes from a study of CD8 T cells in Susac syndrome. Germline loops: CDR1 SGHTS, CDR2 YDEGEE. With 0 bases removed from V and 0 bases from J, the gap between germline ends came to 13 bases. CDR3 length equals 17 residues. The RNA input was roughly 0.5 to 1 ug, and it was reverse transcribed with random hexamers. One entry per CDR3 protein, called by TCRdb with MiXCR from the immunoSEQ multiplex PCR reads. The table records about 57,000 distinct CDR3 sequences, 93% of them present only once.

J is TRBJ1-3 and V is TRBV5-8; a weak D match, TRBD1 (6 bases). The receptor comes from a human donor with multiple sclerosis. Sequencing used CD8+ T cells from PBMCs. CDR3 region: CASSLAGAASSGNTIYF. The DNA for the CDR3 is TGTGCCAGCAGCTTGGCGGGGGCCGCCTCCTCTGGAAACACCATATATTTT.